The entry below describes one T cell receptor (beta chain). Its antigen is undetermined. The data were obtained in a study of cytomegalovirus exposure and HLA in healthy donors. The study's findings and limits: A later analysis linked a missense variant in DCLRE1C to the trimming of TCR beta V and J genes.

The PCR contained 60 Vbeta and 13 Jbeta primers. Produced via immunoSEQ multiplex PCR; TCRdb's table is partial and in-frame only. The sample lists around 45,000 clones, roughly 51% occurring once. Trimming pared 6 bases from V and 2 bases from J, leaving 14 bases between. The CDR3 is made up of 14 amino acids. Per the germline V gene, CDR1 is SQVTM and CDR2 is ANQGSEA. The chain employs TRBV29-1 and TRBJ2-1; possibly TRBD1 for D (6 bases). Specimen: PBMCs. The TCR originated in a man between 60 and 75 years old in good health and CMV-seronegative. The CDR3 nucleotides read TGCAGCGTCTCCAGGGGCGTCCCCTACAATGAGCAGTTCTTC. Protein sequence: CSVSRGVPYNEQFF.